A selection of T cell receptor beta chains follows, all from one sample in a study of T cell responses to AZD1222 COVID-19 vaccine. The repertoire was sequenced with immunoSEQ multiplex PCR; TCRdb's copy has only in-frame clones and lacks some. This sample has tens of thousands of clones; approximately 83% occur once, and the top ten carry about 18%. This specimen was peripheral blood, taken 28 days after the second AZD1222 dose. The receptor source for this set is an adult who received the AZD1222 COVID-19 vaccine. Both conserved end residues are part of each CDR3. D genes are given only for firm matches. Not all rows give a size; the values are once, few, many and, for expanded clones, a class.

v_call: TRBV29-1; clone_size: NA; d_call: TRBD1; j_call: TRBJ1-4; cdr3_nt: TGCAGCGTTCGACAGGGCGCAGCTAATGAAAAACTGTTTTTT; cdr3_aa: CSVRQGAANEKLFF
v_call: TRBV7-9; clone_size: once; d_call: TRBD1; j_call: TRBJ1-2; cdr3_nt: TGTGCCAGCAGCCTCGAGGTGGGCGCAGGGGGAGGCTACACCTTC; cdr3_aa: CASSLEVGAGGGYTF
v_call: TRBV19; clone_size: NA; d_call: NA; j_call: TRBJ1-3; cdr3_nt: TGTGCCAGTAAAGGGAACACCATATATTTT; cdr3_aa: CASKGNTIYF
v_call: TRBV13; clone_size: NA; d_call: TRBD2; j_call: TRBJ2-3; cdr3_nt: TGTGCCAGCAGCCCACTCAGCGGGGGGGCGGGTACGCAGTATTTT; cdr3_aa: CASSPLSGGAGTQYF
v_call: TRBV6-5; clone_size: NA; d_call: NA; j_call: TRBJ2-2; cdr3_nt: TGTGCCAGCAGTTACTCCAACACCGGGGAGCTGTTTTTT; cdr3_aa: CASSYSNTGELFF
v_call: TRBV30; clone_size: NA; d_call: TRBD1; j_call: TRBJ2-1; cdr3_nt: TGTGCCTGGAGTGTAGTCGGGACAGGGGTCAATGAGCAGTTCTTC; cdr3_aa: CAWSVVGTGVNEQFF
v_call: TRBV30; clone_size: once; d_call: NA; j_call: TRBJ1-2; cdr3_nt: TGTGCCTGGAGTCTACCAGTAGGCGGCTACACCTTC; cdr3_aa: CAWSLPVGGYTF
v_call: TRBV30; clone_size: NA; d_call: NA; j_call: TRBJ1-2; cdr3_nt: TGTGCCTGGAGTTATGCAGGGCCTACGAACTATGGCTACACCTTC; cdr3_aa: CAWSYAGPTNYGYTF
v_call: TRBV6-5; clone_size: NA; d_call: NA; j_call: TRBJ2-7; cdr3_nt: TGTGCCAGCACCCCCATCCTAGGGTCCTACGAGCAGTACTTC; cdr3_aa: CASTPILGSYEQYF
v_call: TRBV5-1; clone_size: NA; d_call: NA; j_call: TRBJ2-7; cdr3_nt: TGCGCCAGCAGCTTGGGGTTTGGAGGCCAGATCTCCTACGAGCAGTACTTC; cdr3_aa: CASSLGFGGQISYEQYF
v_call: TRBV7-2; clone_size: NA; d_call: TRBD1; j_call: TRBJ2-2; cdr3_nt: TGTGCCAGCAGCTTACAGGGACAGAGGAACACCGGGGAGCTGTTTTTT; cdr3_aa: CASSLQGQRNTGELFF
v_call: TRBV29-1; clone_size: NA; d_call: TRBD1; j_call: TRBJ1-5; cdr3_nt: TGCAGCGTTAGCGACAGGGACGGCAATCAGCCCCAGCATTTT; cdr3_aa: CSVSDRDGNQPQHF
v_call: TRBV12-3/TRBV12-4; clone_size: few; d_call: NA; j_call: TRBJ1-3; cdr3_nt: TGTGCCAGCCAGGATAGCTCTGGAAACACCATATATTTT; cdr3_aa: CASQDSSGNTIYF
v_call: TRBV12-3/TRBV12-4; clone_size: NA; d_call: NA; j_call: TRBJ1-5; cdr3_nt: TGTGCCAGCACTCAGGATAATCAGCCCCAGCATTTT; cdr3_aa: CASTQDNQPQHF
v_call: TRBV15; clone_size: NA; d_call: NA; j_call: TRBJ2-3; cdr3_nt: TGTGCCACCAGCAGAGAGCGGGGCCCTAGCACAGATACGCAGTATTTT; cdr3_aa: CATSRERGPSTDTQYF
v_call: TRBV29-1; clone_size: NA; d_call: TRBD1; j_call: TRBJ2-2; cdr3_nt: TGCAGCGCCGACAGGGAAAAGGGGGAGCTGTTTTTT; cdr3_aa: CSADREKGELFF